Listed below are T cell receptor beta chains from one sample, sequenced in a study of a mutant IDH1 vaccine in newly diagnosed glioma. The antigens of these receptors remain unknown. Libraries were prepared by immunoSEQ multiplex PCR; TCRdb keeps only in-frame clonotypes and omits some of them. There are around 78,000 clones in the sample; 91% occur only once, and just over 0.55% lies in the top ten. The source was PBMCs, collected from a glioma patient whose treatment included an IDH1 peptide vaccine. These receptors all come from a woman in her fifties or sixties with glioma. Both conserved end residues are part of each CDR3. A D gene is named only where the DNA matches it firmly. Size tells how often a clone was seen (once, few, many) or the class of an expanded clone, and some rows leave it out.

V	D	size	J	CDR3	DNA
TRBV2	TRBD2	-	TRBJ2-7	CASGWLAGEGTYEQYF	TGTGCCAGCGGGTGGCTAGCGGGAGAAGGAACCTACGAGCAGTACTTC
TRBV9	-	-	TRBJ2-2	CASSVRGIDTGELFF	TGTGCCAGCAGCGTACGCGGGATAGACACCGGGGAGCTGTTTTTT
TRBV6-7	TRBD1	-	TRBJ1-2	CASSFGDRVYYGYTF	TGTGCCAGCAGCTTCGGGGACAGGGTATACTATGGCTACACCTTC
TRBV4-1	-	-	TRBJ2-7	CASSQAEAGGATSYEQYF	TGCGCCAGCAGCCAAGCAGAGGCTGGAGGCGCGACCTCCTACGAGCAGTACTTC
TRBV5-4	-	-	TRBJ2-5	CASSNDWQETQYF	TGTGCCAGCAGCAATGACTGGCAAGAGACCCAGTACTTC
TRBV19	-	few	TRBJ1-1	CASSPTLGRVNTEAFF	TGTGCCAGTAGTCCAACCCTTGGGAGAGTAAACACTGAAGCTTTCTTT
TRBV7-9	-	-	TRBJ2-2	CASSPRTTGELFF	TGTGCCAGCAGCCCAAGGACGACCGGGGAGCTGTTTTTT
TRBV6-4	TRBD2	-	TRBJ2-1	CASKAGGGNEQFF	TGTGCCAGCAAAGCGGGAGGGGGCAATGAGCAGTTCTTC
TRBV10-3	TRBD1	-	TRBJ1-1	CAIGDRGRRDTEAFF	TGTGCCATCGGGGACAGGGGGCGTCGGGACACTGAAGCTTTCTTT
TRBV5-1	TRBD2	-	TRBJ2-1	CASSLGLAGGQFF	TGCGCCAGCAGCTTGGGGCTAGCGGGAGGCCAGTTCTTC
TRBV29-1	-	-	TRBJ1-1	CSAKGGGKAEAFF	TGCAGCGCAAAAGGGGGGGGCAAGGCTGAAGCTTTCTTT
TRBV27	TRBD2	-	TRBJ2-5	CASSLSVAGGPQETQYF	TGTGCCAGCAGTTTATCGGTGGCGGGAGGGCCGCAAGAGACCCAGTACTTC
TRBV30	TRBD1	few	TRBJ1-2	CAWEGDSYYGYTF	TGTGCCTGGGAGGGGGACAGCTACTATGGCTACACCTTC
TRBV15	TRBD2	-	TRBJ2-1	CATRPLGASGSNEQFF	TGTGCCACCAGACCCCTCGGGGCTAGCGGGAGCAATGAGCAGTTCTTC
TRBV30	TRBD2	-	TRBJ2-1	CAWSVTSGYNEQFF	TGTGCCTGGAGTGTGACTAGCGGTTACAATGAGCAGTTCTTC
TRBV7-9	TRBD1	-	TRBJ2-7	CASSTTGGSYEQYF	TGTGCCAGCAGCACCACAGGGGGCTCCTACGAGCAGTACTTC
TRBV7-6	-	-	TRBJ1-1	CASSSGSNMNTEAFF	TGTGCCAGCAGCTCCGGGTCCAACATGAACACTGAAGCTTTCTTT